The 29 T cell receptor beta chains below all came from one sample that was sequenced in a study of blood T cell repertoires in COVID-19. Profiling relied on immunoSEQ multiplex PCR, and the TCRdb table lists in-frame clones only, not all of them. The sample consists of 310,000 or so clones, roughly 87% of them appearing once. The sequenced material came from peripheral blood. Receptors were obtained from a woman aged 50 to 60 who had recovered from COVID-19.

The V call is TRBV4-1, the J call TRBJ2-5, with 11 positions matching TRBD2. The V gene's germline CDR1 is MGHRA and CDR2 YSYEKL. This CDR3 has 15 amino acids. The trim removed 2 bases at V and 4 bases at J, leaving 3 bases unmatched. DNA for the CDR3: TGCGCCAGCAGCCAATATAGCGGGAGGGGAGAGACCCAGTACTTC. Protein: CASSQYSGRGETQYF.

This clone was counted once. The chain employs TRBV29-1 and TRBJ2-3; weak D call: TRBD1 (6 bases). V lost 3 bases, J lost 4 bases, and 14 bases lay in between. The CDR3 consists of 14 residues. Germline values: CDR1 SQVTM, CDR2 ANQGSEA. DNA for the CDR3: TGCAGCGTTGATGGTGGCAGGGGAGCAGATACGCAGTATTTT. Translation gives CSVDGGRGADTQYF.

The genes are TRBV6-5 and TRBJ1-5, with D possibly being TRBD1 (6 bases). The length of the CDR3 is 12 residues. The V gene's germline CDR1 is MNHEY and CDR2 SVGAGI. The ends were cut back, 8 bases at V and 3 bases at J, with 8 bases in the middle. As DNA, the CDR3 is TGTGCCAGCGGGACATTCAATCAGCCCCAGCATTTT. Translation: CASGTFNQPQHF.

This sequence joins TRBV28 and TRBJ2-1; 9 nucleotides agree with TRBD1. This CDR3 is 14 amino acids long. Looked up from germline, CDR1 is MDHEN and CDR2 is SYDVKM. V trimming: 8 bases; J trimming: 7 bases; junction bases outside the gene matches: 9. The DNA of the CDR3 is TGTGCCAGCCAGAAGACAGGGGGATCTAATGAGCAGTTCTTC. This sequence encodes CASQKTGGSNEQFF.

In regard to this clone: In the same sample, other DNA sequences code for this CDR3. The chain recombines TRBV18 with TRBJ1-5; no clear D gene. V dropped 2 bases and J dropped 2 bases, with 4 bases sitting between them. The germline V gene encodes CDR1 KGHSH and CDR2 LQKENI. The CDR3 is 13 amino acids. The CDR3, as DNA: TGTGCCAGCTCACCAGGAGGCAATCAGCCCCAGCATTTT. It is translated as CASSPGGNQPQHF.

The chain carries TRBV2 and TRBJ1-1; 11 nucleotides align to TRBD1. The germline CDR1 and CDR2 sequences are SNHLY and FYNNEI. After removal of 8 bases from V and 1 base from J, the junction contained 6 bases not matched to a gene. The CDR3 sequence is 15 residues long. CDR3 residues: CASEAGQGANTEAFF. The CDR3 coding sequence is TGTGCCAGCGAAGCAGGACAGGGGGCGAACACTGAAGCTTTCTTT.

This clone was counted only a few times. The chain has TRBV5-6 and TRBJ2-1, with D tentatively TRBD2 (6 bases). Germline V gene sequence: CDR1 SGHDT, CDR2 YYEEEE. CDR3 length: 13 amino acids. Between the trimmed V and J ends, which lost 0 bases and 6 bases, there was a span of 7 bases. The CDR3 DNA follows: TGTGCCAGCAGCTTGGCCGGGAGCAATGAGCAGTTCTTC. Translating gives CASSLAGSNEQFF.

The chain links TRBV4-2 to TRBJ1-5; possibly TRBD1 for D (6 bases). Trimming removed 0 bases at V and 7 bases at J, with 13 bases between. The V gene's germline CDR1 is LGHNA and CDR2 YNFKEQ. This CDR3 has 15 residues. The DNA of the CDR3 is TGTGCCAGCAGCCAAGAGCCAAGGGGGGGCCAGCCCCAGCATTTT. Amino acid sequence: CASSQEPRGGQPQHF.

Comments on this clone: This sample includes further DNA sequences coding for the same CDR3. The rearrangement links TRBV18 to TRBJ1-1, with D tentatively TRBD1 (6 bases). This CDR3 has 14 amino acids. Germline CDR1 is KGHSH and CDR2 is LQKENI. Trimming shortened V by 3 bases and J by 1 base, and 9 bases separated the two germline ends. CDR3 DNA: TGTGCCAGCTCACCGAGGGGGGGGAACACTGAAGCTTTCTTT. Its translation is CASSPRGGNTEAFF.

The CDR3 region is CASSEARRLYTEAFF. CDR3 DNA: TGTGCCAGCAGTGAGGCCCGCAGACTTTACACTGAAGCTTTCTTT. The chain has TRBV6-1 and TRBJ1-1; no definite D call. The CDR3 spans 15 residues. The germline V gene encodes CDR1 MNHNS and CDR2 SASEGT. Between the trimmed V and J ends, which lost 3 bases and 3 bases, there was a span of 14 bases.

This clone has a single count. The chain uses TRBV28 and TRBJ2-1, with 7 bases aligning to TRBD2. CDR3 length: 17 amino acids. Trimming removed 7 bases from V and 1 base from J; junction bases left unmatched: 13. CDR1 is MDHEN, CDR2 SYDVKM, per germline. CDR3 nucleotide sequence: TGTGCCAGCAAAATTCGGCGCGGGAGTGGGTCCTACAATGAGCAGTTCTTC. Translation gives CASKIRRGSGSYNEQFF.

This clone appeared once. The germline gene is not matched at one end of the junction; a read error may be the cause. The rearrangement uses TRBV12-5 and TRBJ1-1; D gene uncertain. CDR3 length: 11 residues. CDR1 and CDR2 (germline): LGHNT, FRNRAP. CDR3: CASGLERSVAF. The CDR3 bases are TGTGCTAGTGGTTTGGAGCGGTCGGTCGCGTTT.

The chain has TRBV6-5 and TRBJ2-5, with TRBD2 matching 8 bases. Germline CDR1 reads MNHEY; CDR2 reads SVGAGI. The CDR3 extends over 14 amino acids. The V and J ends lost 6 bases and 5 bases, in that order; junction bases with no gene match: 8. The CDR3 loop is CASRAMGLEETQYF. The CDR3 DNA sequence: TGTGCCAGCAGGGCAATGGGACTAGAGGAGACCCAGTACTTC.

The genes are TRBV9 and TRBJ1-2; the D gene is possibly TRBD1 (5 bases). The CDR3 is 16 residues long. The V and J ends lost 3 bases and 0 bases respectively, with 15 bases between them. Germline V gene sequence: CDR1 SGDLS, CDR2 YYNGEE. The CDR3 coding sequence is TGTGCCAGCAGCGCTTCGACAGTAGTTCCTAACTATGGCTACACCTTC. It is translated as CASSASTVVPNYGYTF.

The rearrangement joins TRBV7-3 to TRBJ1-2; TRBD1 matches at 7 bases. Germline CDR1 SGHTA, CDR2 FQGTGA. This CDR3 contains 13 residues. V trimming: 4 bases; J trimming: 8 bases; junction bases outside the gene matches: 7. Here the CDR3 reads CASSSNRGVGYTF. The CDR3 region has the DNA TGTGCCAGCAGCTCCAACAGGGGCGTAGGCTACACCTTC.

This chain links TRBV5-1 with TRBJ1-5; a possible D gene is TRBD1 (5 bases). The V end lost 4 bases, the J end lost 8 bases, and 19 bases lay between the germline ends. This CDR3 region has 15 residues. Germline CDR1 SGHRS, CDR2 YFSETQ. The CDR3, as DNA: TGCGCCAGCAGCCCAACGGGGGATACAAGTGAGCCCCAGCATTTT. This encodes CASSPTGDTSEPQHF. The full variable domain, its missing parts supplied by reference TRBV5-1 and TRBJ1-5, is KAGVTQTPRYLIKTRGQQVTLSCSPISGHRSVSWYQQTPGQGLQFLFEYFSETQRNKGNFPGRFSGRQFSNSRSEMNVSTLELGDSALYLCASSPTGDTSEPQHFGDGTRLSIL.

The sample holds a few counts of this clone. The CDR3 here is CSVDRTSSPMNTEAFF. The CDR3 DNA reads TGCAGCGTTGATAGGACATCCAGCCCCATGAACACTGAAGCTTTCTTT. V and J are TRBV29-1 and TRBJ1-1, with D maybe TRBD1 (5 bases). Germline V CDR1 and CDR2: SQVTM, ANQGSEA. V was trimmed by 3 bases and J by 0 bases, leaving 17 bases between them. The CDR3 loop spans 16 amino acids.

The gene calls are TRBV11-2 and TRBJ2-1; 12 positions match TRBD2. J was trimmed by 2 bases and V by 2 bases; bases with no gene match: 4. The CDR3 runs to 17 residues. The germline V gene has CDR1 SGHAT and CDR2 FQNNGV. CDR3 region: CASSLRTSGVTYNEQFF. The CDR3 bases are TGTGCCAGCAGCTTAAGGACTAGCGGGGTAACCTACAATGAGCAGTTCTTC.

V usage is TRBV7-2 and J usage is TRBJ1-2, with 9 bases that match TRBD1. The CDR3 is 14 amino acids. Germline lookup yields CDR1 SGHTA and CDR2 FQGNSA. Losses at the gene ends were 11 bases for V and 7 bases for J; bases not matched to a gene: 14. This chain's CDR3 is CADSGQGVLGGYTF. In DNA, the CDR3 is TGTGCCGATTCGGGACAGGGAGTTTTAGGTGGCTACACCTTC.

The gene calls are TRBV5-4 and TRBJ2-3; no definite D call. CDR1 and CDR2 (germline): SGHNT, YYREEE (reference sequence). The CDR3 runs 14 residues. Trimming took 0 bases from V and 5 from J, leaving 10 bases between them. CDR3 residues: CASSLGLSGDTQYF. The CDR3 region has the DNA TGTGCCAGCAGCTTGGGCCTATCGGGAGATACGCAGTATTTT.

This chain joins TRBV6-2 or TRBV6-3 and TRBJ2-5, with TRBD1 matching 9 bases. The CDR3 totals 15 residues. V shed 4 bases and J 5 bases; nucleotides not matched to a gene: 8. Germline V gives CDR1 MNHEY, CDR2 SVGEGT. CDR3 region: CASSSPRDREETQYF. In DNA, the CDR3 is TGTGCCAGCAGTTCCCCCCGGGACAGGGAGGAGACCCAGTACTTC.

The chain carries TRBV6-5 and TRBJ2-5, with a tentative D call TRBD2 (6 bases). V gave up 8 bases and J gave up 1 base, with 17 bases separating them. The CDR3 loop spans 15 amino acids. Germline V CDR1 and CDR2: MNHEY, SVGAGI. The CDR3 DNA is TGTGCCAGCTCCGCTAGCGCCCACTCCCAAGAGACCCAGTACTTC. Translation: CASSASAHSQETQYF.

The CDR3 nucleotides read TGTGCCAGCAGCCAGGGCCAGAGCTATGGCTACACCTTC. This translates into CASSQGQSYGYTF. The chain joins TRBV4-2 to TRBJ1-2; D uncertain. The V and J ends lost 3 bases and 4 bases respectively, with 9 bases between them. This CDR3 comprises 13 residues. Germline CDR1 LGHNA, CDR2 YNFKEQ.

This chain links TRBV7-9 with TRBJ2-7, with 7 bases that match TRBD1. The germline gives CDR1 SEHNR, CDR2 FQNEAQ (reference sequence). The V gene end was trimmed by 4 bases and the J gene end by 0 bases; junction bases not matched to a gene: 0. CDR3 size: 13 residues. Here the CDR3 DNA reads TGTGCCAGCAGCTCAGGGGGCTCCTACGAGCAGTACTTC. Translating it yields CASSSGGSYEQYF. Drawing the rest from reference TRBV7-9 and TRBJ2-7, the complete variable domain is DTGVSQNPRHKITKRGQNVTFRCDPISEHNRLYWYRQTLGQGPEFLTYFQNEAQLEKSRLLSDRFSAERPKGSFSTLEIQRTEQGDSAMYLCASSSGGSYEQYFGPGTRLTVT.

The CDR3 loop reads CASSQSFGKQGTYYNEQFF. CDR3 nucleotides: TGCGCCAGCAGTCAATCGTTCGGGAAACAGGGGACCTACTACAATGAGCAGTTCTTC. J is TRBJ2-1 and V is TRBV23-1; 7 nucleotides line up with TRBD1. TRBV23-1 is known as an ORF, though its function is uncertain. Trimming at V came to 0 bases and at J to 3 bases, leaving 14 bases not matched to a gene. This CDR3 has 19 amino acids.

The V and J genes are TRBV6-5 and TRBJ1-2, with 12 bases that match TRBD1. From germline, CDR1 is MNHEY and CDR2 SVGAGI. This CDR3 is built from 14 residues. With V trimmed by 2 bases and J by 7 bases, 2 bases remained unmatched. This CDR3 is CASSYGTGGIGYTF. The CDR3 coding sequence is TGTGCCAGCAGTTACGGGACAGGGGGCATTGGCTACACCTTC.

The genes are TRBV19 and TRBJ2-7; 8 bases agree with TRBD2. This CDR3 spans 15 amino acids. Germline CDR1 is LNHDA and CDR2 is SQIVND (reference sequence). Trimming took 3 bases from V and 2 from J; bases not matched to a gene: 6. This chain's CDR3 is CASSIHSGTPYEQYF. CDR3 nucleotides: TGTGCCAGTAGTATTCATAGCGGGACCCCCTACGAGCAGTACTTC.

This sequence joins TRBV7-3 and TRBJ2-7; 9 bases are shared with TRBD2. J gave up 7 bases and V 2 bases, and 9 bases lay outside the gene matches. The CDR3 runs 15 residues. Germline lookup yields CDR1 SGHTA and CDR2 FQGTGA. This CDR3 reads CASSLVAGAGREQYF. DNA for the CDR3: TGTGCCAGCAGCTTAGTAGCGGGAGCTGGGAGGGAGCAGTACTTC.

The chain uses TRBV5-1 and TRBJ1-1; D gene unclear. This CDR3 has 17 amino acids. Germline V gives CDR1 SGHRS, CDR2 YFSETQ. The V gene lost 3 bases and the J gene lost 0 bases, with 18 bases spanning the gap. DNA of the CDR3: TGCGCCAGCAGCTCTCGTCCCTCTCCCCTCTTGAACACTGAAGCTTTCTTT. This sequence encodes CASSSRPSPLLNTEAFF.